This TCR beta chain was obtained from a study of T cell repertoires in cytomegalovirus infection. There are many counts of this clonotype. Its cognate antigen is unknown. CDR1 and CDR2 (germline): ENHRY, SYGVKD. The CDR3 extends over 16 amino acids. The V gene end was trimmed by 6 bases and the J gene end by 4 bases; junction bases not matched to a gene: 6. Whole-study results and caveats: Totalled public TCR beta family frequency picked out people who carried CMV plus the relevant HLA.

TCRdb re-called the reads with MiXCR, one entry per CDR3 protein. The repertoire includes about 130,000 distinct CDR3 sequences, approximately 9.2% of them detected once, and over 9.5% sits in the top ten. This TCR was recovered from a human donor in good health (CMV status not recorded). Some clones in this sample may be carry-over from other donors' samples. Sequencing input: PBMCs. The J gene is TRBJ2-1, the V gene TRBV10-3, with 13 bases aligning to TRBD2. The CDR3 DNA is TGTGCCATCAGCGGACTAGCGGGGGCTATGTACAATGAGCAGTTCTTC. Translation: CAISGLAGAMYNEQFF.